This T cell receptor (beta chain) is drawn from a study of OX40 agonist ivuxolimab in advanced cancers. Study overall: Patients were dosed with the agonistic anti-OX40 (CD134) antibody ivuxolimab. Dose-escalation patients were diagnosed with hepatocellular carcinoma, melanoma, renal cell cancer or head and neck cancer.

Some clones are missing from TCRdb's copy, which holds only in-frame ones; the method was immunoSEQ multiplex PCR. The sample yields tens of thousands of clones, about 90% seen once. Study observations and caveats: There were, on average, more expanded clones in CD8+ T cells than in CD4+.

A remark on this clone: The antigen is unknown.

Germline lookup yields CDR1 ENHRY and CDR2 SYGVKD. Trimming removed 4 bases from V and 3 bases from J; junction bases left unmatched: 4. The CDR3 extends over 16 amino acids. This receptor was obtained from an adult with an advanced solid tumor such as melanoma, head and neck, liver or kidney cancer. The sequences come from CD4+ or CD8+ T cells sorted from blood, collected in a trial of the OX40 agonist ivuxolimab. V usage is TRBV10-3 and J usage is TRBJ2-3; 13 bases fit TRBD2. The CDR3 is CAISGGLAGTTDTQYF. The DNA for the CDR3 is TGTGCCATCAGTGGGGGACTAGCGGGAACAACAGATACGCAGTATTTT.